This entry describes one TCR beta chain. There are 15 residues in the CDR3. Germline V gene sequence: CDR1 DFQATT, CDR2 SNEGSKA (reference sequence). V was clipped by 3 bases and J by 4 bases, with 18 bases between them. This sample stems from a study of control samples from healthy donors and cancer patients. TCRdb's table, derived via immunoSEQ multiplex PCR, lists solely in-frame clones and lacks some. Of around 93,000 clones in the sample, around 90% were seen once. V usage is TRBV20-1 and J usage is TRBJ1-1; perhaps TRBD1 as D (6 bases). The sequence was obtained from a man aged 25-45 years in good health. Material: blood. This CDR3 reads CSASSKGGIGTEAFF. DNA for the CDR3: TGCAGTGCTAGTTCCAAAGGGGGAATTGGCACTGAAGCTTTCTTT.